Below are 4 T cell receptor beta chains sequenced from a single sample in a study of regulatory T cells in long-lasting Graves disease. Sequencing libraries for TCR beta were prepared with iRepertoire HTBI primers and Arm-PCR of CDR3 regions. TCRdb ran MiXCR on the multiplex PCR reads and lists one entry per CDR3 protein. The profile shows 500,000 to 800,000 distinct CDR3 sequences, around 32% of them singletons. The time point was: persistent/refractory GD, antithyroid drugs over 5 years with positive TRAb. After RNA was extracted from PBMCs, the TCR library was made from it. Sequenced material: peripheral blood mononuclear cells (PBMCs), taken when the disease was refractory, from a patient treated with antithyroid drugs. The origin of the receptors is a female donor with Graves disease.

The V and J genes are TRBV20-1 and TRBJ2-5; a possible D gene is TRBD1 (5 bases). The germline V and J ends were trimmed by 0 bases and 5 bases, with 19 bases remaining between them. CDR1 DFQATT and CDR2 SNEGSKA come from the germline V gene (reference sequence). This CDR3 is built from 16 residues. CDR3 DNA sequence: TGCAGTGCTAGAGATCGGGCAGGACATTCACGGGAGACCCAGTACTTC. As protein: CSARDRAGHSRETQYF.

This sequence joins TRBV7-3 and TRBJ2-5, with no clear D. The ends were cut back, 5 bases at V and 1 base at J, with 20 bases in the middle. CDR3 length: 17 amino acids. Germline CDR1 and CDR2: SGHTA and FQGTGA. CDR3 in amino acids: CASSPTIRASIQETQYF. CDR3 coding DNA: TGTGCCAGCAGCCCGACGATAAGGGCGAGTATCCAAGAGACCCAGTACTTC.

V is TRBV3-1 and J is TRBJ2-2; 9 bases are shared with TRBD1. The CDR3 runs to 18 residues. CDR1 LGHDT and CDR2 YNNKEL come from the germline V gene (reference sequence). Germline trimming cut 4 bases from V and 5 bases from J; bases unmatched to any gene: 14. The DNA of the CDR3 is TGTGCCAGCAGCCGGAGGGCGGCGGGACAGGGTCTGACCGGGGAGCTGTTTTTT. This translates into CASSRRAAGQGLTGELFF. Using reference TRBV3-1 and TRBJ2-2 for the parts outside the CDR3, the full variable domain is DTAVSQTPKYLVTQMGNDKSIKCEQNLGHDTMYWYKQDSKKFLKIMFSYNNKELIINETVPNRFSPKSPDKAHLNLHINSLELGDSAVYFCASSRRAAGQGLTGELFFGEGSRLTVL.

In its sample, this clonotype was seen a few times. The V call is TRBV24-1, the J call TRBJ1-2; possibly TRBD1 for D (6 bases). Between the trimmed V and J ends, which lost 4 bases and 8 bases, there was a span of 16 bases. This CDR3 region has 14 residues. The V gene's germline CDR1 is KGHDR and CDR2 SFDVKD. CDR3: CATSDSHRARGYTF. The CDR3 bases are TGTGCCACCAGTGACTCGCACAGGGCCCGAGGCTACACCTTC.